Given below is one T cell receptor (beta chain) in context. The authors' processing: Amplification with reference gene primers provided the estimates of nucleated cell counts. Here immunoSEQ multiplex PCR was the method, and the copy in TCRdb shows in-frame clones only, minus some. The V and J calls and clone size come from that table; D and trimming were worked out from the DNA. The sample holds 140,000 to 150,000 clones; roughly 84% are singletons and the top ten take under 10%. This entry is derived from a study of blood T cell repertoires in COVID-19. As for the study in general: Researchers got acute and convalescent COVID-19 samples from the United States, Italy and Spain. Sources were T cells, B-cell-depleted T cells, or PBMCs; the material itself was cDNA or gDNA.

Those enrolled in Seattle joined during active infection and were followed longitudinally afterward. The length of the CDR3 is 12 residues. Per the germline V gene, CDR1 is MNHEY and CDR2 is SMNVEV (reference sequence). Trimming cost V 3 bases and J 8 bases, with 10 bases left between them. The sequence was obtained from a young man with COVID-19, enrolled during active disease. The J gene is TRBJ2-5, the V gene TRBV27; D is uncertain. Sequenced: peripheral blood. Here the CDR3 reads CASSFPLSTQYF. For the CDR3, the DNA is TGTGCCAGCAGTTTCCCCCTCAGTACCCAGTACTTC.